A single sample is the source of the 5 T cell receptor beta chains below, sequenced in a study of T-cell reconstitution after alpha-beta-depleted transplantation in children. A TCRbeta library incorporating unique molecular identifiers was prepared. One entry per CDR3 protein, called by TCRdb with MiXCR from the PCR reads. The sample yields 98,000 or so distinct CDR3 sequences, around a quarter seen once. Sequenced here: PBMCs, sampled before TCRalphabeta/CD19-depleted stem cell transplant. The receptor source for this set is a boy between 2 and 10 years old with acute lymphoblastic leukemia, due to receive a stem cell transplant.

V gene TRBV20-1 combines with J gene TRBJ2-1; D might be TRBD2 (6 bases). The CDR3 runs to 12 residues. The V gene's germline CDR1 is DFQATT and CDR2 SNEGSKA (reference sequence). DNA of the CDR3: TGCGGTGGGGGGAGGTCCTACAATGAGCAGTTCTTC. Translated: CGGGRSYNEQFF.

The rearrangement links TRBV21-1 to TRBJ2-1; whether TRBD1, the table's D call, matches the DNA was not checked. TRBV21-1 has pseudogene status. This CDR3 comprises 16 residues. CDR3 residues: CAGSNVTGEAYNEQFF. The CDR3, as DNA: TGTGCCGGCAGCAATGTGACAGGGGAAGCCTACAATGAGCAGTTCTTC.

This clonotype has just a few counts. The chain couples TRBV7-3 to TRBJ2-3; no clear D gene. The germline CDR1 and CDR2 sequences are SGHTA and FQGTGA. V lost 2 bases, J lost 3 bases, and 15 bases lay in between. The CDR3 loop spans 16 amino acids. CDR3 protein: CASSLPLRLGTDTQYF. In DNA, the CDR3 is TGTGCCAGCAGCTTACCCTTACGTCTGGGGACAGATACGCAGTATTTT. The complete variable domain, with remaining parts taken from reference TRBV7-3 and TRBJ2-3, reads GAGVSQTPSNKVTEKGKYVELRCDPISGHTALYWYRQSLGQGPEFLIYFQGTGAADDSGLPNDRFFAVRPEGSVSTLKIQRTERGDSAVYLCASSLPLRLGTDTQYFGPGTRLTVL.

This clonotype showed up many times. The chain recombines TRBV29-1 with TRBJ2-3, with TRBD2 identical over 9 bases. This CDR3 region has 13 residues. Germline V gene data show CDR1 as SQVTM and CDR2 as ANQGSEA. Trimming removed 6 bases from V and 2 bases from J; junction bases left unmatched: 3. The CDR3 is CSVASGTTDTQYF. CDR3 coding DNA: TGCAGCGTGGCTAGCGGGACCACAGATACGCAGTATTTT.

This clonotype showed up just a few times. The chain has TRBV7-2 and TRBJ2-3; D uncertain. Trimming left V 6 bases short and J 3 bases short, with 7 bases between. Germline values: CDR1 SGHTA, CDR2 FQGNSA. CDR3 length: 12 amino acids. CDR3 sequence (DNA): TGTGCCAGCAGGAAACCGACAGATACGCAGTATTTT. Translated, it gives CASRKPTDTQYF.